Presented here are 11 T cell receptor beta chains from one specimen sequenced in a study of blood T cell repertoires in COVID-19. This table comes from immunoSEQ multiplex PCR, and its TCRdb copy is limited to in-frame clones, with some not included. Here the sample spans 140,000 to 150,000 clones, 80% to 90% being singletons. The sequencing input was peripheral blood. These TCRs come from a woman in her fifties or sixties with COVID-19, enrolled during active disease.

Regarding this clone: This sequence may be a read error, since a much larger clone differs from it by one base. The genes are TRBV5-6 and TRBJ2-1; D uncertain. V shed 2 bases and J shed 9 bases, with 6 bases lying between them. Looked up from germline, CDR1 is SGHDT and CDR2 is YYEEEE. The length of the CDR3 is 11 residues. CDR3 coding DNA: TGTGCCAGCAGCTTAGCCGTTGAGCAGTTCTTC. Translation gives CASSLAVEQFF.

This clone was detected only a few times. This chain connects TRBV18 to TRBJ2-1, with 7 bases aligning to TRBD2. V trimming: 6 bases; J trimming: 15 bases; junction bases outside the gene matches: 20. Per the germline V gene, CDR1 is KGHSH and CDR2 is LQKENI. The CDR3 runs to 15 residues. As DNA, the CDR3 is TGTGCCAGCTCCATAGACCGGGGGGAACCTATAAAGCTGTTCTTC. It codes for CASSIDRGEPIKLFF.

The chain recombines TRBV7-9 with TRBJ2-1; 11 positions agree with TRBD2. Germline trimming cut 0 bases from V and 8 bases from J; bases unmatched to any gene: 3. In germline, CDR1 is SEHNR, CDR2 FQNEAQ (reference sequence). This CDR3 region has 15 residues. The CDR3 sequence is CASSLALAGADEQFF. CDR3 bases: TGTGCCAGCAGCTTAGCACTAGCGGGGGCGGATGAGCAGTTCTTC. Full variable domain (outside the CDR3, taken from reference TRBV7-9 and TRBJ2-1): DTGVSQNPRHKITKRGQNVTFRCDPISEHNRLYWYRQTLGQGPEFLTYFQNEAQLEKSRLLSDRFSAERPKGSFSTLEIQRTEQGDSAMYLCASSLALAGADEQFFGPGTRLTVL.

V usage is TRBV6-5 and J usage is TRBJ2-7; D possibly corresponds to TRBD1 (6 bases). The CDR3 is 14 residues long. The V end lost 5 bases, the J end lost 1 base, and 12 bases lay between the germline ends. CDR1 is MNHEY, CDR2 SVGAGI, per germline. CDR3 protein: CASSRHRDSYEQYF. The CDR3 DNA reads TGTGCCAGCAGTCGTCACAGGGATTCCTACGAGCAGTACTTC.

The J gene is TRBJ2-6, the V gene TRBV29-1; 7 bases fit TRBD1. Per the germline V gene, CDR1 is SQVTM and CDR2 is ANQGSEA. V shed 4 bases and J 2 bases; nucleotides not matched to a gene: 8. This CDR3 spans 16 amino acids. DNA for the CDR3: TGCAGCGTTGGTTCACGAGGGGGCCCTGGGGCCAACGTCCTGACTTTC. Translation gives CSVGSRGGPGANVLTF.

The chain is built from TRBV15 and TRBJ1-6, with 7 positions matching TRBD1. The junction had 9 bases not matched to a gene; V was cut back by 3 bases and J by 10 bases. This CDR3 is 15 amino acids long. Germline V gene data show CDR1 as LNHNV and CDR2 as YYDKDF (reference sequence). The CDR3 DNA is TGTGCCACCAGCAGCGAGAGACAGGGAAAATCACCCCTCCACTTT. This codes for CATSSERQGKSPLHF.

V is TRBV6-1 and J is TRBJ2-5, with D possibly being TRBD2 (7 bases). CDR3 length: 14 amino acids. Germline-derived CDR1 and CDR2 are MNHNS and SASEGT. V lost 1 base and J 4 bases, leaving 10 bases between the germline ends. CDR3 residues: CASSEVGGGETQYF. The DNA for the CDR3 is TGTGCCAGCAGTGAAGTAGGGGGGGGAGAGACCCAGTACTTC.

This clone came up a few times. V gene TRBV7-2 combines with J gene TRBJ1-5, with a tentative D call TRBD1 (5 bases). Trimming took off 4 bases at V and 7 bases at J, with 8 bases between the two ends. Germline CDR1 SGHTA, CDR2 FQGNSA. The CDR3 contains 12 residues. For the CDR3, the DNA is TGTGCCAGCAGCTGGCAGGGCCAGCCCCAGCATTTT. It codes for CASSWQGQPQHF. Based on the CDR3 plus reference TRBV7-2 and TRBJ1-5, the full variable domain is GAGVSQSPSNKVTEKGKDVELRCDPISGHTALYWYRQSLGQGLEFLIYFQGNSAPDKSGLPSDRFSAERTGGSVSTLTIQRTQQEDSAVYLCASSWQGQPQHFGDGTRLSIL.

The CDR3 spells CASSPPGQGSVRGYTF. The CDR3 DNA follows: TGCGCCAGCAGCCCCCCGGGACAGGGTTCGGTGAGGGGCTACACCTTC. The chain uses TRBV4-1 and TRBJ1-2, with 9 bases fitting TRBD1. The ends lost 4 bases at V and 8 bases at J; junction bases unmatched: 14. CDR1 is MGHRA, CDR2 YSYEKL, per germline. The CDR3 is 16 residues long.

V gene TRBV27 combines with J gene TRBJ1-1; D may be TRBD1 (5 bases). The CDR3 is 17 amino acids. Germline V gene lookup returns CDR1 MNHEY and CDR2 SMNVEV (reference sequence). The V end lost 6 bases, the J end lost 1 base, and 21 bases lay between the germline ends. This CDR3 reads CASSRLFAAGQNTEAFF. The CDR3, as DNA: TGTGCCAGCAGCCGCCTGTTCGCCGCCGGACAGAACACTGAAGCTTTCTTT.

This clone was seen more than once but under ten times. The rearrangement uses TRBV5-4 and TRBJ1-2; 10 bases align to TRBD1. There are 15 residues in the CDR3. The J segment lost 8 bases and the V segment lost 0 bases, leaving 7 bases of the junction unmatched. Germline V CDR1 and CDR2: SGHNT, YYREEE (reference sequence). The CDR3 loop is CASSLETGGAEGYTF. CDR3 nucleotide sequence: TGTGCCAGCAGCTTGGAGACAGGGGGCGCGGAAGGCTACACCTTC.